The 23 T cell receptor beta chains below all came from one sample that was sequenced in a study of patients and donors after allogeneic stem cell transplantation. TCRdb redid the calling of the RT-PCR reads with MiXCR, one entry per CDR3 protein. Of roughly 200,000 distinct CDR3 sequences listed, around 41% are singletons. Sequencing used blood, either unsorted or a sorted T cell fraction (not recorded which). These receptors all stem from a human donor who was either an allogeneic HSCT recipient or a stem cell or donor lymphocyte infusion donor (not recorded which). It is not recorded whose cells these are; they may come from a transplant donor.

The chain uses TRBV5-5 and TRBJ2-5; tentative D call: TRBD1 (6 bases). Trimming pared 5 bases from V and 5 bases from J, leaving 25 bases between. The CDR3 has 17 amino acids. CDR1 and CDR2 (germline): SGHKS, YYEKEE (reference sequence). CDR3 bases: TGTGCCAGCAGACAGGCTTTGGACAGAATGAAAGGGGAGACCCAGTACTTC. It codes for CASRQALDRMKGETQYF.

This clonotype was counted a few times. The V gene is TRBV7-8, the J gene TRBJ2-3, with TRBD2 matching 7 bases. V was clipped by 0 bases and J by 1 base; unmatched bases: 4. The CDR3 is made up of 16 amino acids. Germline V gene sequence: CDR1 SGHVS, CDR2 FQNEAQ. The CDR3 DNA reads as TGTGCCAGCAGCTTAGCCAGCGGGGAGGGCACAGATACGCAGTATTTT. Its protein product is CASSLASGEGTDTQYF.

CDR3 nucleotide sequence: TGTGCCAGCAGCTCCTACTCGCTCGGGGGTAATCAGCCCCAGCATTTT. Amino acid sequence: CASSSYSLGGNQPQHF. This chain links TRBV7-2 with TRBJ1-5, with D perhaps matching TRBD1 (5 bases). The CDR3 covers 16 residues. In germline, CDR1 is SGHTA, CDR2 FQGNSA. Between the trimmed V and J ends, which lost 4 bases and 4 bases, there was a span of 17 bases.

The CDR3: CSARDRRTGFSPLHF. In DNA, the CDR3 is TGCAGTGCTAGAGATCGCAGGACAGGGTTTTCACCCCTCCACTTT. The rearrangement uses TRBV20-1 and TRBJ1-6; TRBD1 aligns across 8 bases. The ends lost 0 bases at V and 9 bases at J; junction bases unmatched: 7. The CDR3 is 15 residues long. Germline V gene lookup returns CDR1 DFQATT and CDR2 SNEGSKA (reference sequence).

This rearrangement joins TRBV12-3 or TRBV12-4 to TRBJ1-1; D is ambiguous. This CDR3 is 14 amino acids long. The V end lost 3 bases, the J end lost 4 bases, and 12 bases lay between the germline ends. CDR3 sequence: CASSFRRGSTEAFF. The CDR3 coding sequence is TGTGCCAGCAGTTTCCGCCGCGGGTCCACTGAAGCTTTCTTT.

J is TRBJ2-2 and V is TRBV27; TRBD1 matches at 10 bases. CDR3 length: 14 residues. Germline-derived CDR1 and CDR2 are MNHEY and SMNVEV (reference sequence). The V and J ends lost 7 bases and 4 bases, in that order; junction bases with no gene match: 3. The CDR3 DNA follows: TGTGCCAGCACATGGACAGGGGGCACCGGGGAGCTGTTTTTT. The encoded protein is CASTWTGGTGELFF.

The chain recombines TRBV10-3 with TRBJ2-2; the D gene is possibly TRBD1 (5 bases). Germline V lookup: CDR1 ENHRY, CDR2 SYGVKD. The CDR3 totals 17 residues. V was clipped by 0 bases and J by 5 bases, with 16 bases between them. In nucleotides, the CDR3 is TGTGCCATCAGTGAGTCGTTGCGCAGGGCTTCAACCGGGGAGCTGTTTTTT. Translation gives CAISESLRRASTGELFF.

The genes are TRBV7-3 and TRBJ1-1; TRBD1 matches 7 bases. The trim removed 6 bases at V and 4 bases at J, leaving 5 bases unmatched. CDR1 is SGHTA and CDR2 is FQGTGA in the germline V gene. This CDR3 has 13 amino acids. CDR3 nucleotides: TGTGCCAGCAGGCCTTCAGGGGGCACTGAAGCTTTCTTT. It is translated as CASRPSGGTEAFF.

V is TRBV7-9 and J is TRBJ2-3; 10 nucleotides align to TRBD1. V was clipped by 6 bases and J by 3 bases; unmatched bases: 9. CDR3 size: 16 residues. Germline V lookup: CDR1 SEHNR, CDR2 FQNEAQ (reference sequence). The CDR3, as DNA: TGTGCCAGCAGAGAGTCAAGGGGACAGGGGACAGATACGCAGTATTTT. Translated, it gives CASRESRGQGTDTQYF.

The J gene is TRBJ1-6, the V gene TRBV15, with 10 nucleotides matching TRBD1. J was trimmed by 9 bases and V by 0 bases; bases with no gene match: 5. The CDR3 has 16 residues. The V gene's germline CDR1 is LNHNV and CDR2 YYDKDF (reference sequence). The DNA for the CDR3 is TGTGCCACCAGCAGAGATGCGGGACAGGGGAGTTCACCCCTCCACTTT. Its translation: CATSRDAGQGSSPLHF.

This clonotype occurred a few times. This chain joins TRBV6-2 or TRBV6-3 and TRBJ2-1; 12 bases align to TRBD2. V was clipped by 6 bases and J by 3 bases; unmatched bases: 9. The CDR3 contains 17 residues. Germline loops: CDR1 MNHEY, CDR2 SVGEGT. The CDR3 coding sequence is TGTGCCAGCAGCCTTCTGAAGGGACTAGCGGGCTACAATGAGCAGTTCTTC. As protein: CASSLLKGLAGYNEQFF.

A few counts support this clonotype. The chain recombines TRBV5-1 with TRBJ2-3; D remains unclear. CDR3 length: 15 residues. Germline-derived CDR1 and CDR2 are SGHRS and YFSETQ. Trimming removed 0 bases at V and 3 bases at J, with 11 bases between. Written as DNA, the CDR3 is TGCGCCAGCAGCTTGGCACTCGGGCCTACAGATACGCAGTATTTT. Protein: CASSLALGPTDTQYF.

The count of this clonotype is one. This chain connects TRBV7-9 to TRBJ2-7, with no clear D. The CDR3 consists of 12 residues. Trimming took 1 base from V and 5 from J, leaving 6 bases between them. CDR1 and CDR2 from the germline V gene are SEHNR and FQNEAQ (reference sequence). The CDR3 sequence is CASSLGGDEQYF. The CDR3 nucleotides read TGTGCCAGCAGCTTAGGTGGGGACGAGCAGTACTTC.

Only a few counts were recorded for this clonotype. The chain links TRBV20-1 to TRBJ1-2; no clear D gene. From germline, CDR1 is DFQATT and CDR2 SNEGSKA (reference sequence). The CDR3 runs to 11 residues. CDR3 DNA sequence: TGCAGCGCACCTAGAGACTATGGCTACACCTTC. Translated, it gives CSAPRDYGYTF.

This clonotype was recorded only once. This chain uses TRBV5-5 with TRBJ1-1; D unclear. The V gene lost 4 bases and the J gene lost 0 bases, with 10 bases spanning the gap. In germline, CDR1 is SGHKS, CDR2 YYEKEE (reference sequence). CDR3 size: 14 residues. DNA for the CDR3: TGTGCCAGCAGCCCCAATCCGGTGAACACTGAAGCTTTCTTT. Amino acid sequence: CASSPNPVNTEAFF.

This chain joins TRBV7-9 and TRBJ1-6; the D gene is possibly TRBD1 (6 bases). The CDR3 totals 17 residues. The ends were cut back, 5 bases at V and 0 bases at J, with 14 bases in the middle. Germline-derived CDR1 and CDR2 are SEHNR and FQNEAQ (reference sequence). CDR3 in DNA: TGTGCCAGCAGCCAGGGGTGGATGAGCTCCTATAATTCACCCCTCCACTTT. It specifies CASSQGWMSSYNSPLHF.

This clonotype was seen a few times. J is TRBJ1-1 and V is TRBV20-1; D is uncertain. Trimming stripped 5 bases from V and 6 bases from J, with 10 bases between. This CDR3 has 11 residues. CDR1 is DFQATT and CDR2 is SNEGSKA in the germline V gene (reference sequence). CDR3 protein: CSAVLLPEAFF. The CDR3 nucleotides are TGCAGTGCTGTGCTTCTCCCTGAAGCTTTCTTT.

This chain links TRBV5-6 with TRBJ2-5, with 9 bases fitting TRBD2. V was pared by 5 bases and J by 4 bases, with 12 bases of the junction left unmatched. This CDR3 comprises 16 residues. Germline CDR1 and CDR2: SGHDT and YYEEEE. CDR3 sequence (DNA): TGTGCCAGCAGTTCTCTAGCGGGGTTCGTTGGAGAGACCCAGTACTTC. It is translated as CASSSLAGFVGETQYF.

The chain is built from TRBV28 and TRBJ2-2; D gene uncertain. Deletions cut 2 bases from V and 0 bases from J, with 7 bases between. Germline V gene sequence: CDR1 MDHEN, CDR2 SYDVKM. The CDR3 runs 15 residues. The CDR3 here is CASSLRATNTGELFF. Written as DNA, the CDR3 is TGTGCCAGCAGTTTAAGGGCGACGAACACCGGGGAGCTGTTTTTT.

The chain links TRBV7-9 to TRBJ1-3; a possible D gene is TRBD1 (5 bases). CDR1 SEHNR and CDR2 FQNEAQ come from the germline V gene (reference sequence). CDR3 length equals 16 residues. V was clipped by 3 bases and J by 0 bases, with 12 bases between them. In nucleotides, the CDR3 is TGTGCCAGCAGCTTTACCGCAGGGAGCTCTGGAAACACCATATATTTT. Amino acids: CASSFTAGSSGNTIYF.

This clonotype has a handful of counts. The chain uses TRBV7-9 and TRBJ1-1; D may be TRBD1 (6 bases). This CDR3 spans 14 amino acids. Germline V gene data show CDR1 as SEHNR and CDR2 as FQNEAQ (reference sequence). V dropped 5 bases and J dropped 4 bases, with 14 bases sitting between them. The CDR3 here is CASSQQGWSTEAFF. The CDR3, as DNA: TGTGCCAGCAGCCAACAGGGTTGGAGCACTGAAGCTTTCTTT.

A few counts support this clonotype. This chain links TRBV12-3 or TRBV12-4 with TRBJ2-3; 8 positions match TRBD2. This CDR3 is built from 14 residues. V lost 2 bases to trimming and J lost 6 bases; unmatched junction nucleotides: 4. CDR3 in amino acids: CASSLWASGDTQYF. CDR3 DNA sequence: TGTGCCAGCAGTTTATGGGCTAGCGGGGATACGCAGTATTTT.

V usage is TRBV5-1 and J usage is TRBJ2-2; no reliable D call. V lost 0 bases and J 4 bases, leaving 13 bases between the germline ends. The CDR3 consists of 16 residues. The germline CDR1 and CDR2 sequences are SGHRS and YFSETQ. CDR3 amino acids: CASSLALRVATGELFF. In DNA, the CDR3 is TGCGCCAGCAGCTTGGCTCTTAGGGTAGCCACCGGGGAGCTGTTTTTT.